This T cell receptor (beta chain) is from a study of PD-L1 blockade in urothelial cancer. Only in-frame clones appear in the TCRdb table, and some are missing; sequencing was by immunoSEQ multiplex PCR. The data hold just over 35,000 clones, with more than 35% observed a single time. Patient disease was locally advanced or metastatic urothelial carcinoma. This clone turned up a few times. The V gene's germline CDR1 is MNHGY and CDR2 SAAAGT. Trimming removed 8 bases from V and 2 bases from J; junction bases left unmatched: 12. The CDR3 has 16 amino acids. The chain joins TRBV6-8 to TRBJ2-3; the match to TRBD2 covers 8 bases. The starting material was tumor tissue, obtained before atezolizumab (anti-PD-L1) treatment. This clonotype originated in a man in his sixties with urothelial cancer. CDR3 bases: TGTGCCAGCGGCGGGGCCGGGACTAGTCTCACAGATACGCAGTATTTT. Translating gives CASGGAGTSLTDTQYF.